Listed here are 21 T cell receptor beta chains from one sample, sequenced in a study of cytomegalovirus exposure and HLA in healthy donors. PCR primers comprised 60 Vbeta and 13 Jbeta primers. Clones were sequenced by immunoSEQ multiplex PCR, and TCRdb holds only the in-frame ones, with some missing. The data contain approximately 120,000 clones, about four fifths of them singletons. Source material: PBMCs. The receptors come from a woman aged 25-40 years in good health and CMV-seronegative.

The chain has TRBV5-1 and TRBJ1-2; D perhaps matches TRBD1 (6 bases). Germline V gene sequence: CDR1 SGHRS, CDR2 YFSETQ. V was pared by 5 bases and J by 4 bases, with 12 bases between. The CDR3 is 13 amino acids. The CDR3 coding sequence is TGCGCCAGCAGACCAGGGGATACCTATGGCTACACCTTC. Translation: CASRPGDTYGYTF.

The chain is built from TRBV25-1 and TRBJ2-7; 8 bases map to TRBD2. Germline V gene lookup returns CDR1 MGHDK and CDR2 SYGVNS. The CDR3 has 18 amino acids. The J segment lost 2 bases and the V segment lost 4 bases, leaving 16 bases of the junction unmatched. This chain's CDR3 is CASSGGGRGTAGAYEQYF. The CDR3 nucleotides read TGTGCCAGCAGTGGCGGGGGGCGGGGAACTGCGGGGGCCTACGAGCAGTACTTC.

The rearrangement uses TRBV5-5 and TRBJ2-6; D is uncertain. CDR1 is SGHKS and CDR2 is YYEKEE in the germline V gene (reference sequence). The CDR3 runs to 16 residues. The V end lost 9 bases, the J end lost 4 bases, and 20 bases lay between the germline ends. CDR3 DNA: TGTGCCACTGGGTTGACTGCCTCCTCCGGGGCCAACGTCCTGACTTTC. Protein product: CATGLTASSGANVLTF.

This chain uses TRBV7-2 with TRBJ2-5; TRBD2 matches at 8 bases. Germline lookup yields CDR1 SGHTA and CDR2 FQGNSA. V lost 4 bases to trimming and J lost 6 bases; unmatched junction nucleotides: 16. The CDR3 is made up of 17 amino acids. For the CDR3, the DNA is TGTGCCAGCAGCTCCCGCTGGACTAGCCCTACAGAGAAGACCCAGTACTTC. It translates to CASSSRWTSPTEKTQYF.

CDR3 in DNA: TGTGCCAGCAGCTCGTACCAAGAGACCCAGTACTTC. Encoded protein: CASSSYQETQYF. The gene calls are TRBV7-8 and TRBJ2-5; unclear D gene. The CDR3 spans 12 residues. Trimming cost V 4 bases and J 0 bases, with 3 bases left between them. Germline V CDR1 and CDR2: SGHVS, FQNEAQ.

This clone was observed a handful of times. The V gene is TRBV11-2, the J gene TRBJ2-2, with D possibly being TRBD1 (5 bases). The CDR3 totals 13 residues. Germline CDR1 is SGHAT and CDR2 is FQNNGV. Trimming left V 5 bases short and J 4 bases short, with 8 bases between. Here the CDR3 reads CASSPGITGELFF. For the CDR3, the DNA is TGTGCCAGCAGCCCAGGGATCACCGGGGAGCTGTTTTTT.

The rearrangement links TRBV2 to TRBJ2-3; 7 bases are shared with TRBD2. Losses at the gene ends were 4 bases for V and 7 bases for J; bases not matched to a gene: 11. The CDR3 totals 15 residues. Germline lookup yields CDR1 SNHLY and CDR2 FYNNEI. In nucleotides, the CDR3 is TGTGCCAGCAGTGTATCCAGCGGGAAGGTAAATACGCAGTATTTT. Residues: CASSVSSGKVNTQYF.

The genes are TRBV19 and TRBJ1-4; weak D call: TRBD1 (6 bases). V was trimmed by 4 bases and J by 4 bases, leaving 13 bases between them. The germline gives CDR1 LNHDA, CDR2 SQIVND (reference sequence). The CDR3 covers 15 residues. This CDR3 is CASSTRDTNNEKLFF. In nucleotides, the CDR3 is TGTGCCAGTAGTACTCGGGACACCAATAATGAAAAACTGTTTTTT.

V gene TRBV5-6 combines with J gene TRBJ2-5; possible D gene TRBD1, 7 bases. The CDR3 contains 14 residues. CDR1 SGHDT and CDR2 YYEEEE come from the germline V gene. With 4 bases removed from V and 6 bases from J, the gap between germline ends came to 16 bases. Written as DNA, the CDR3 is TGTGCCAGCAGCCAAACAGGGGAGGCAAAGACCCAGTACTTC. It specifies CASSQTGEAKTQYF.

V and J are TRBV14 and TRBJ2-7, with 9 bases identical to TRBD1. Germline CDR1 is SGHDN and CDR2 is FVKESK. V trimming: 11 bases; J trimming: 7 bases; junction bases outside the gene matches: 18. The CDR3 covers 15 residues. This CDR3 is CARHCEGQGLREQYF. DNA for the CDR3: TGTGCCCGACATTGTGAAGGACAGGGGCTAAGGGAGCAGTACTTC. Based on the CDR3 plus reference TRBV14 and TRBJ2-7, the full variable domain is EAGVTQFPSHSVIEKGQTVTLRCDPISGHDNLYWYRRVMGKEIKFLLHFVKESKQDESGMPNNRFLAERTGGTYSTLKVQPAELEDSGVYFCARHCEGQGLREQYFGPGTRLTVT.

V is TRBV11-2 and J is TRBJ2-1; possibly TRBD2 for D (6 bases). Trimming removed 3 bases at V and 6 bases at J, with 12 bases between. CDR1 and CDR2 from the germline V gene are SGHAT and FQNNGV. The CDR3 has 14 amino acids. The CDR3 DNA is TGTGCCAGCAGCTTTGGCGGGGTGGGCAATGAGCAGTTCTTC. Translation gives CASSFGGVGNEQFF.

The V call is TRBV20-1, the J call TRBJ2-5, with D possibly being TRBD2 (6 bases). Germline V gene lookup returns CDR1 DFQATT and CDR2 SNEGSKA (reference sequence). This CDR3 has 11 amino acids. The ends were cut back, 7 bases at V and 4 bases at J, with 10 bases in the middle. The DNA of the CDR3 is TGCAGTGTTAGTAGCGGAGAGACCCAGTACTTC. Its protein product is CSVSSGETQYF.

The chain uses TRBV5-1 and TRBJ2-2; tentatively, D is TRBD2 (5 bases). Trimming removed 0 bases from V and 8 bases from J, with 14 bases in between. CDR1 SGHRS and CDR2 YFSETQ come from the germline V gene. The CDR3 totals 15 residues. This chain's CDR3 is CASSLGGLSTGELFF. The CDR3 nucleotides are TGCGCCAGCAGCTTGGGAGGGCTGAGCACAGGGGAGCTGTTTTTT. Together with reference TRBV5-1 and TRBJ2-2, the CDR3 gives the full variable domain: KAGVTQTPRYLIKTRGQQVTLSCSPISGHRSVSWYQQTPGQGLQFLFEYFSETQRNKGNFPGRFSGRQFSNSRSEMNVSTLELGDSALYLCASSLGGLSTGELFFGEGSRLTVL.

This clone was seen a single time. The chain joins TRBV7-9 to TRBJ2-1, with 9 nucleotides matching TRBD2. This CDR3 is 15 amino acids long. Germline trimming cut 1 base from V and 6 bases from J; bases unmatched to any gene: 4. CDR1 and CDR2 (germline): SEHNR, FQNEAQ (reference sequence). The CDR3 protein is CASSLGGAGGNEQFF. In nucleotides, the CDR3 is TGTGCCAGCAGCTTAGGCGGAGCGGGAGGCAATGAGCAGTTCTTC. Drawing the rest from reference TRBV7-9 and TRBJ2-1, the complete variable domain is DTGVSQNPRHKITKRGQNVTFRCDPISEHNRLYWYRQTLGQGPEFLTYFQNEAQLEKSRLLSDRFSAERPKGSFSTLEIQRTEQGDSAMYLCASSLGGAGGNEQFFGPGTRLTVL.

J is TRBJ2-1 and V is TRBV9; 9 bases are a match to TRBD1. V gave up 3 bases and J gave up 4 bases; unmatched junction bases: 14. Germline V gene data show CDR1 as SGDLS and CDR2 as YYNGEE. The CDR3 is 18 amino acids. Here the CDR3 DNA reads TGTGCCAGCAGCGGGGACCTTGGATGGGACAGGGCATACAATGAGCAGTTCTTC. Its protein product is CASSGDLGWDRAYNEQFF.

Here the CDR3 DNA reads TGTGCCAGCAGAGATACAGGGGGGAACACTGAAGCTTTCTTT. Residues: CASRDTGGNTEAFF. V usage is TRBV6-1 and J usage is TRBJ1-1; 8 positions match TRBD1. CDR1 is MNHNS, CDR2 SASEGT, per germline. Germline trimming cut 6 bases from V and 1 base from J; bases unmatched to any gene: 4. The CDR3 has 14 residues.

The CDR3 DNA reads as TGTGCCAGCAGTTACGAACTAGCGGGAACCAATGAGCAGTTCTTC. Amino acid sequence: CASSYELAGTNEQFF. The V call is TRBV6-7, the J call TRBJ2-1; 10 bases are a match to TRBD2. TRBV6-7 is assigned to the ORF class and has an uncertain function. This CDR3 contains 15 residues. The ends lost 2 bases at V and 6 bases at J; junction bases unmatched: 4.

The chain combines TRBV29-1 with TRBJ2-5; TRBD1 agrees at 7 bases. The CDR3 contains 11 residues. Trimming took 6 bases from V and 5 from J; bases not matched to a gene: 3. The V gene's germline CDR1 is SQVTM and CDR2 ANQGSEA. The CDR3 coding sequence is TGCAGCGTAGACAGGGTTGAGACCCAGTACTTC. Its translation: CSVDRVETQYF. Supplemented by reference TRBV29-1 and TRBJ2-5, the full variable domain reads SAVISQKPSRDICQRGTSLTIQCQVDSQVTMMFWYRQQPGQSLTLIATANQGSEATYESGFVIDKFPISRPNLTFSTLTVSNMSPEDSSIYLCSVDRVETQYFGPGTRLLVL.

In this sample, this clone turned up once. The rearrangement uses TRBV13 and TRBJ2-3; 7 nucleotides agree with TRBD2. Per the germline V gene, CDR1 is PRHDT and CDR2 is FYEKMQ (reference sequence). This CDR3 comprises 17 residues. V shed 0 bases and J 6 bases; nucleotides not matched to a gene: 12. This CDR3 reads CASSLGGAGAGTDTQYF. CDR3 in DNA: TGTGCCAGCAGCTTAGGTGGGGCGGGAGCGGGAACCGATACGCAGTATTTT.

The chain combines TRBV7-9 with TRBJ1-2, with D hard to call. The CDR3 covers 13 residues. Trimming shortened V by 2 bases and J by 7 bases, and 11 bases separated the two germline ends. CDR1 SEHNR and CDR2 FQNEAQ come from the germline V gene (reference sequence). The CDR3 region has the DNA TGTGCCAGCAGCTTAAACCCTAGCGGTGGCTACACCTTC. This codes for CASSLNPSGGYTF.

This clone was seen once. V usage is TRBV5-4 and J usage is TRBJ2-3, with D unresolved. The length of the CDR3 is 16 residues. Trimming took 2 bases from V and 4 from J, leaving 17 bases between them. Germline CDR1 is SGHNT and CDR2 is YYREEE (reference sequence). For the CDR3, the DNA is TGTGCCAGCAGCTTTCGCGAGCACGCCCTGGCAGATACGCAGTATTTT. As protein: CASSFREHALADTQYF.